One and the same sample provided the 18 T cell receptor beta chains below, sequenced in a study of blood T cells in healthy people across ages. For the second PCR, which ran for roughly 6 to 12 cycles, a sample-barcoded 5' primer and a J-beta primer mix were used. A single record per CDR3 protein comes from TCRdb applying MiXCR to the 5' RACE reads. The top ten clones hold 2.5% to 3.5% of a sample with some 850,000 distinct CDR3 sequences, roughly 25% of them seen once. These data were also filed under a second study, of T cells of mothers and their children.

The material sequenced was blood. Receptors originate from a boy under 18 in good health.

This clonotype appeared a few times. This CDR3 is CASRENSNQPQHF. DNA of the CDR3: TGTGCCAGCAGGGAAAATAGCAATCAGCCCCAGCATTTT. The V gene is TRBV2, the J gene TRBJ1-5; unclear D gene. V lost 6 bases and J lost 0, with 6 bases in between. The germline gives CDR1 SNHLY, CDR2 FYNNEI. The CDR3 is 13 amino acids.

The chain links TRBV10-3 to TRBJ2-2; 8 bases agree with TRBD1. Germline V gene lookup returns CDR1 ENHRY and CDR2 SYGVKD. Trimming removed 7 bases from V and 4 bases from J; junction bases left unmatched: 8. The CDR3 extends over 15 amino acids. Here the CDR3 reads CAITTTGVSTGELFF. The CDR3 region has the DNA TGTGCCATCACTACGACAGGGGTGAGCACCGGGGAGCTGTTTTTT.

J is TRBJ2-7 and V is TRBV12-3 or TRBV12-4; D might be TRBD2 (6 bases). V shed 0 bases and J shed 4 bases, with 13 bases lying between them. The CDR3 loop spans 15 amino acids. CDR3: CASSLALPGRYEQYF. The CDR3 DNA is TGTGCCAGCAGTTTAGCGCTGCCAGGGAGGTACGAGCAGTACTTC.

Many counts were recorded for this clonotype. The chain recombines TRBV18 with TRBJ2-6; a weak D match, TRBD1 (6 bases). This CDR3 is 17 amino acids long. Looked up from germline, CDR1 is KGHSH and CDR2 is LQKENI. V lost 3 bases to trimming and J lost 3 bases, with 15 bases between them. CDR3 DNA sequence: TGTGCCAGCTCACCCCTAACAGGGAGAAGTGGGGCCAACGTCCTGACTTTC. This encodes CASSPLTGRSGANVLTF.

The V gene is TRBV9, the J gene TRBJ2-5; D is uncertain. CDR1 is SGDLS and CDR2 is YYNGEE in the germline V gene. There are 15 residues in the CDR3. The ends were cut back, 4 bases at V and 3 bases at J, with 16 bases in the middle. The CDR3 bases are TGTGCCAGCAGCCTATACCCCAATGACGAAGAGACCCAGTACTTC. It yields the protein CASSLYPNDEETQYF.

This clonotype turned up a few times. The V gene is TRBV4-2, the J gene TRBJ1-5, with a tentative D call TRBD1 (5 bases). The CDR3 is 14 residues long. Trimming removed 1 base at V and 5 bases at J, with 9 bases between. CDR1 is LGHNA and CDR2 is YNFKEQ in the germline V gene. Written as DNA, the CDR3 is TGTGCCAGCAGCCAAGTAAACAGGTATCAGCCCCAGCATTTT. Amino acids: CASSQVNRYQPQHF.

As regards this clonotype: This may be a read error, as it is one base from a much larger clone. This rearrangement joins TRBV4-2 to TRBJ1-4; no definite D call. The CDR3 length is 15 residues. V lost 1 base, J lost 8 bases, and 14 bases lay in between. Germline CDR1 and CDR2: LGHNA and YNFKEQ. CDR3 sequence reads: CASSQALLSREKLFF. As DNA, the CDR3 is TGTGCCAGCAGCCAAGCTCTCCTTTCAAGGGAAAAACTGTTTTTT.

This clonotype was counted a few times. The junction departs from germline at one end; a sequencing error may be responsible. The chain links TRBV9 to TRBJ2-3; D possibly matches TRBD1 or TRBD2 (5 bases each). The CDR3 has 13 residues. From germline, CDR1 is SGDLS and CDR2 YYNGEE. The DNA of the CDR3 is TGTGCCGGCAGCGCCGAGGGGCTAGTGGCGCAGTATTTT. It encodes CAGSAEGLVAQYF.

This clonotype has just a few counts. This chain connects TRBV20-1 to TRBJ2-3; D perhaps matches TRBD1 (5 bases). The V end was cut by 7 bases, the J end by 10 bases, with 15 bases between. Germline values: CDR1 DFQATT, CDR2 SNEGSKA (reference sequence). This CDR3 has 11 amino acids. The CDR3 DNA reads TGCAGTGTCGCGGACCCCAGGGCGCAGTATTTT. Translation gives CSVADPRAQYF.

This chain joins TRBV12-3 or TRBV12-4 and TRBJ2-5, with TRBD2 identical over 7 bases. With the DNA end fitting TRBJ2-1 better, the J assignment may be wrong. The CDR3 has 11 amino acids. The CDR3 is CASSKSGAQFF. The CDR3 nucleotides are TGTGCCAGCAGTAAAAGCGGGGCGCAGTTCTTC.

The chain combines TRBV18 with TRBJ1-4; 7 nucleotides match TRBD1. Germline CDR1 and CDR2: KGHSH and LQKENI. The CDR3 consists of 14 residues. V was pared by 8 bases and J by 3 bases, with 6 bases of the junction left unmatched. CDR3 in amino acids: CASATGTANEKLFF. The DNA for the CDR3 is TGTGCCAGCGCGACCGGGACAGCTAATGAAAAACTGTTTTTT.

This chain links TRBV4-1 with TRBJ1-4; D ambiguous. The CDR3 runs 15 residues. V lost 0 bases, J lost 10 bases, and 15 bases lay in between. Germline loops: CDR1 MGHRA, CDR2 YSYEKL. The CDR3 here is CASSQDSSAYGKLFF. CDR3 sequence (DNA): TGCGCCAGCAGCCAAGATTCCAGTGCATATGGAAAACTGTTTTTT.

The chain joins TRBV6-5 to TRBJ1-2, with 10 positions matching TRBD1. Germline V lookup: CDR1 MNHEY, CDR2 SVGAGI. After removal of 2 bases from V and 4 bases from J, the junction contained 19 bases not matched to a gene. This CDR3 is built from 20 residues. Here the CDR3 reads CASSYGGDTGTGAPGYGYTF. CDR3 sequence (DNA): TGTGCCAGCAGTTACGGTGGTGATACCGGGACAGGGGCCCCCGGCTATGGCTACACCTTC.

The chain carries TRBV7-9 and TRBJ1-1; D uncertain. The CDR3 runs to 15 residues. Trimming removed 1 base at V and 6 bases at J, with 15 bases between. In germline, CDR1 is SEHNR, CDR2 FQNEAQ (reference sequence). The CDR3 DNA sequence: TGTGCCAGCAGCTTAGGAGACATCAGGTTGGCTGAAGCTTTCTTT. Residues: CASSLGDIRLAEAFF.

The chain uses TRBV20-1 and TRBJ2-1; D possibly corresponds to TRBD2 (5 bases). Gene TRBJ2-5 matches the end of the DNA better, so the J call may be wrong. This CDR3 comprises 15 residues. The germline CDR1 and CDR2 sequences are DFQATT and SNEGSKA (reference sequence). The CDR3 reads CSAGLSGPIKETQYF. The CDR3 DNA sequence: TGCAGTGCTGGGTTGAGCGGCCCAATTAAGGAGACCCAGTACTTC.

This clonotype was counted between two and nine times. The rearrangement uses TRBV24-1 and TRBJ2-2; possible D gene TRBD1, 5 bases. The CDR3 length is 15 residues. The V end lost 3 bases, the J end lost 1 base, and 8 bases lay between the germline ends. CDR1 is KGHDR and CDR2 is SFDVKD in the germline V gene. CDR3 amino acids: CATSDATENTGELFF. The CDR3 region has the DNA TGTGCCACCAGTGATGCGACAGAGAACACCGGGGAGCTGTTTTTT.

This sequence joins TRBV12-3 or TRBV12-4 and TRBJ2-7, with 9 bases identical to TRBD2. This CDR3 spans 15 amino acids. Unmatched junction bases numbered 7, after V lost 6 bases and J lost 1 base. DNA for the CDR3: TGTGCCAGCAGCTTCAGCGGGGGGCAATCCTACGAGCAGTACTTC. Translating gives CASSFSGGQSYEQYF.

This clonotype showed up just a few times. The J gene is TRBJ2-1, the V gene TRBV5-5; 7 positions match TRBD1. The J segment lost 10 bases and the V segment lost 7 bases, leaving 17 bases of the junction unmatched. Germline assignment: CDR1 SGHKS and CDR2 YYEKEE (reference sequence). CDR3 length: 15 amino acids. Written as DNA, the CDR3 is TGTGCCAGCGGAAGGACAGGCTCCCCCAAGGAGGAGCAGTTCTTC. This gives the protein CASGRTGSPKEEQFF.